The 18 T cell receptor beta chains listed next were all sequenced from one sample in a study of shared clonotypes between healthy human individuals. The protocol was immunoSEQ multiplex PCR, while the TCRdb copy is restricted to in-frame clones and leaves out a portion. There are 550,000 to 850,000 clones in the sample; approximately 79% occur only once, and around 1.6% lies in the top ten. Sequenced material: memory CD4+ T cells sorted from blood. The subset: CD45RA-negative fraction. The receptors shown here come from a woman in her 30s in good health.

A word on this clone: The sample carries other DNA sequences with the same CDR3. V and J are TRBV5-1 and TRBJ2-5; unclear D gene. The V gene lost 0 bases and the J gene lost 2 bases, with 8 bases spanning the gap. Germline values: CDR1 SGHRS, CDR2 YFSETQ. The CDR3 covers 14 residues. CDR3 residues: CASSLALGQETQYF. CDR3 coding DNA: TGCGCCAGCAGCTTGGCCTTAGGGCAAGAGACCCAGTACTTC.

V and J are TRBV5-1 and TRBJ2-5, with D tentatively TRBD2 (6 bases). The germline V gene encodes CDR1 SGHRS and CDR2 YFSETQ. CDR3 length: 14 residues. Trimming removed 4 bases at V and 5 bases at J, with 15 bases between. CDR3 nucleotide sequence: TGCGCCAGCAGCCAATCAACTAGCTGGGAGACCCAGTACTTC. It codes for CASSQSTSWETQYF. Full variable domain (missing parts from reference TRBV5-1 and TRBJ2-5): KAGVTQTPRYLIKTRGQQVTLSCSPISGHRSVSWYQQTPGQGLQFLFEYFSETQRNKGNFPGRFSGRQFSNSRSEMNVSTLELGDSALYLCASSQSTSWETQYFGPGTRLLVL.

This chain joins TRBV29-1 and TRBJ1-1; a weak D match, TRBD1 (6 bases). Germline values: CDR1 SQVTM, CDR2 ANQGSEA. The CDR3 runs 19 residues. The ends were cut back, 4 bases at V and 0 bases at J, with 27 bases in the middle. CDR3 in amino acids: CSVGVLTNRDKNMNTEAFF. In DNA, the CDR3 is TGCAGCGTTGGGGTGTTGACTAATCGGGACAAAAACATGAACACTGAAGCTTTCTTT.

The CDR3 protein is CASKERQFNEQFF. In DNA, the CDR3 is TGTGCCAGCAAGGAGAGGCAGTTCAATGAGCAGTTCTTC. The chain joins TRBV6-1 to TRBJ2-1; D is undetermined. In germline, CDR1 is MNHNS, CDR2 SASEGT. The V end lost 7 bases, the J end lost 6 bases, and 13 bases lay between the germline ends. The CDR3 length is 13 residues.

The chain is built from TRBV29-1 and TRBJ1-1, with D perhaps TRBD1 (6 bases). Germline V gene sequence: CDR1 SQVTM, CDR2 ANQGSEA. The V end was cut by 4 bases, the J end by 6 bases, with 15 bases between. CDR3 length: 13 residues. The CDR3 nucleotides are TGCAGCGTTGCCCGGGGGGCTGATTCTGAAGCTTTCTTT. Translating it yields CSVARGADSEAFF.

The rearrangement joins TRBV2 to TRBJ1-2; perhaps TRBD1 as D (6 bases). The CDR3 is made up of 13 amino acids. The germline V and J ends were trimmed by 4 bases and 4 bases, with 10 bases remaining between them. Germline loops: CDR1 SNHLY, CDR2 FYNNEI. The CDR3 spells CASSVGGAYGYTF. CDR3 bases: TGTGCCAGCAGTGTCGGGGGGGCCTATGGCTACACCTTC.

The chain couples TRBV4-2 to TRBJ1-2; D is ambiguous. The CDR3 runs 13 residues. V was pared by 0 bases and J by 8 bases, with 10 bases between. Germline V lookup: CDR1 LGHNA, CDR2 YNFKEQ. In DNA form, the CDR3 reads TGTGCCAGCAGCCAAGATCTGGGCGAGGGCTACACCTTC. The encoded protein is CASSQDLGEGYTF.

The genes are TRBV5-4 and TRBJ1-4, with D hard to call. V dropped 2 bases and J dropped 6 bases, with 14 bases sitting between them. Per germline, CDR1 SGHNT and CDR2 YYREEE (reference sequence). The CDR3 totals 15 residues. Written as DNA, the CDR3 is TGTGCCAGCAGCTTACTAAGGGAATTAGATGAAAAACTGTTTTTT. As protein: CASSLLRELDEKLFF.

The chain employs TRBV28 and TRBJ1-3, with unresolved D. V was shortened by 2 bases and J by 0 bases, with 5 bases between the two germline ends. The CDR3 runs 14 residues. The germline V gene encodes CDR1 MDHEN and CDR2 SYDVKM. DNA of the CDR3: TGTGCCAGCAGTTTACACATCTCTGGAAACACCATATATTTT. It encodes CASSLHISGNTIYF. The full variable domain, completed using reference TRBV28 and TRBJ1-3, is DVKVTQSSRYLVKRTGEKVFLECVQDMDHENMFWYRQDPGLGLRLIYFSYDVKMKEKGDIPEGYSVSREKKERFSLILESASTNQTSMYLCASSLHISGNTIYFGEGSWLTVV.

This clone was seen a single time. The chain carries TRBV18 and TRBJ2-7, with D possibly TRBD2 on 6 matching bases. The CDR3 sequence is 12 residues long. The V gene's germline CDR1 is KGHSH and CDR2 LQKENI. V dropped 6 bases and J dropped 4 bases, with 10 bases sitting between them. The CDR3 region is CASSLGGYEQYF. CDR3 coding DNA: TGTGCCAGCTCTCTGGGGGGATACGAGCAGTACTTC.

This clone was recorded only once. Other DNA sequences within the sample encode an identical CDR3. The V and J genes are TRBV14 and TRBJ2-1; D is perhaps TRBD1 or TRBD2 (6 bases each). Trimming stripped 1 base from V and 0 bases from J, with 10 bases between. Germline V gives CDR1 SGHDN, CDR2 FVKESK. The CDR3 length is 16 residues. CDR3 coding DNA: TGTGCCAGCAGCCAAGTAGGGGGGAGCTCCTACAATGAGCAGTTCTTC. The encoded protein is CASSQVGGSSYNEQFF.

The table lists this clone with a few counts. This sample includes further DNA sequences coding for the same CDR3. The chain carries TRBV5-4 and TRBJ1-1; no clear D. Germline CDR1 and CDR2: SGHNT and YYREEE (reference sequence). The CDR3 has 13 amino acids. Trimming took 2 bases from V and 6 from J, leaving 11 bases between them. The CDR3 coding sequence is TGTGCCAGCAGCTTTGGCCTCGTCGCTGAAGCTTTCTTT. Protein sequence: CASSFGLVAEAFF. Looking up the rest from reference TRBV5-4 and TRBJ1-1 gives the full variable domain: ETGVTQSPTHLIKTRGQQVTLRCSSQSGHNTVSWYQQALGQGPQFIFQYYREEENGRGNFPPRFSGLQFPNYSSELNVNALELDDSALYLCASSFGLVAEAFFGQGTRLTVV.

The chain combines TRBV18 with TRBJ2-2; D not resolved. Deletions cut 1 base from V and 0 bases from J, with 12 bases between. Germline V gene data show CDR1 as KGHSH and CDR2 as LQKENI. This CDR3 has 17 residues. In DNA form, the CDR3 reads TGTGCCAGCTCACCACTTCATGACGTGACGAACACCGGGGAGCTGTTTTTT. This encodes CASSPLHDVTNTGELFF.

The rearrangement uses TRBV4-1 and TRBJ2-1, with 8 nucleotides matching TRBD2. From germline, CDR1 is MGHRA and CDR2 YSYEKL. CDR3 size: 15 residues. Losses at the gene ends were 3 bases for V and 6 bases for J; bases not matched to a gene: 7. CDR3 residues: CASSHTSGPANEQFF. CDR3 DNA: TGCGCCAGCAGCCATACTAGCGGTCCAGCCAATGAGCAGTTCTTC.

This clone has only one observation. The chain has TRBV28 and TRBJ2-7; TRBD2 matches at 7 bases. The CDR3 spans 19 residues. Unmatched junction bases numbered 21, after V lost 1 base and J lost 6 bases. Germline CDR1 MDHEN, CDR2 SYDVKM. This CDR3 reads CASSLSLGGSSSRMGEQYF. The CDR3 region has the DNA TGTGCCAGCAGTTTATCCCTGGGGGGGAGTTCGTCCCGTATGGGCGAGCAGTACTTC. The full variable domain, with the rest looked up from reference TRBV28 and TRBJ2-7, is DVKVTQSSRYLVKRTGEKVFLECVQDMDHENMFWYRQDPGLGLRLIYFSYDVKMKEKGDIPEGYSVSREKKERFSLILESASTNQTSMYLCASSLSLGGSSSRMGEQYFGPGTRLTVT.

Note on this clone: This specimen includes other DNA sequences encoding the same CDR3. The CDR3 nucleotides are TGTGCCAGCAGCGACAGTTCTGGAAACACCATATATTTT. Translating it yields CASSDSSGNTIYF. The rearrangement uses TRBV28 and TRBJ1-3; D is perhaps TRBD1 (5 bases). Germline CDR1 and CDR2: MDHEN and SYDVKM. The CDR3 extends over 13 amino acids. Deletions cut 6 bases from V and 1 base from J, with 7 bases between.

The CDR3 reads CASSLQYETGNEQFF. The CDR3 nucleotides are TGTGCCAGCAGCTTACAATACGAGACAGGCAATGAGCAGTTCTTC. The chain links TRBV7-9 to TRBJ2-1; D is perhaps TRBD1 (6 bases). Germline-derived CDR1 and CDR2 are SEHNR and FQNEAQ (reference sequence). Trimming took 2 bases from V and 6 from J, leaving 14 bases between them. The CDR3 consists of 15 residues. Based on the CDR3 plus reference TRBV7-9 and TRBJ2-1, the full variable domain is DTGVSQNPRHKITKRGQNVTFRCDPISEHNRLYWYRQTLGQGPEFLTYFQNEAQLEKSRLLSDRFSAERPKGSFSTLEIQRTEQGDSAMYLCASSLQYETGNEQFFGPGTRLTVL.

The chain combines TRBV10-1 with TRBJ2-7, with 8 bases identical to TRBD2. CDR1 and CDR2 (germline): WNHNN, SYGVQD (reference sequence). Trimming cost V 3 bases and J 6 bases; bases outside gene matches: 4. The CDR3 runs to 13 residues. Written as DNA, the CDR3 is TGCGCCAGCAGTGACGGGACTAGTTTCGAGCAGTACTTC. Amino acid sequence: CASSDGTSFEQYF.